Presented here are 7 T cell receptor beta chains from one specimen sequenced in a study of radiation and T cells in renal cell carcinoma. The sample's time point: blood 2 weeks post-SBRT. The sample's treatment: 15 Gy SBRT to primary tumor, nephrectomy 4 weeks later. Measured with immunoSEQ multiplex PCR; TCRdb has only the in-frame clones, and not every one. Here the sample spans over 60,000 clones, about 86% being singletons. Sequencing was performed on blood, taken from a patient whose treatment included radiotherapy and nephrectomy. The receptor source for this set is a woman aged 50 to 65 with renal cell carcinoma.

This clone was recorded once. As DNA, the CDR3 is TGTGCCAGCAGCTTAGAGAACGGGGGCTACGAGCAGTACTTC. Translating gives CASSLENGGYEQYF. The chain combines TRBV7-9 with TRBJ2-7; perhaps TRBD2 as D (6 bases). Germline CDR1 SEHNR, CDR2 FQNEAQ (reference sequence). This CDR3 contains 14 residues. Trimming took off 1 base at V and 3 bases at J, with 10 bases between the two ends.

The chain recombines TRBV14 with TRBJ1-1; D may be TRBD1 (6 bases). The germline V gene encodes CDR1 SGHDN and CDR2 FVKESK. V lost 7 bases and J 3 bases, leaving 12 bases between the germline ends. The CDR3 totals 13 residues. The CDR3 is CASTMDSDTEAFF. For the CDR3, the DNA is TGTGCCAGCACCATGGACAGCGACACTGAAGCTTTCTTT. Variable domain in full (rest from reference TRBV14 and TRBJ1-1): EAGVTQFPSHSVIEKGQTVTLRCDPISGHDNLYWYRRVMGKEIKFLLHFVKESKQDESGMPNNRFLAERTGGTYSTLKVQPAELEDSGVYFCASTMDSDTEAFFGQGTRLTVV.

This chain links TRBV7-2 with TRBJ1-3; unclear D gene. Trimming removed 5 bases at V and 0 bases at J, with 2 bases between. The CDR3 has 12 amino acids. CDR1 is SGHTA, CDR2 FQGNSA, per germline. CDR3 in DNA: TGTGCCAGCAGCCTCTCTGGAAACACCATATATTTT. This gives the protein CASSLSGNTIYF.

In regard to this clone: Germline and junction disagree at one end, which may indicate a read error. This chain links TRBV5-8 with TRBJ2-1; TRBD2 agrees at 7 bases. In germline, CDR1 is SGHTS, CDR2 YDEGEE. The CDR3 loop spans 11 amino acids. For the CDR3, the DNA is TGTGCCAGCAGCTTACTAACTAGCGCTCTCTTC. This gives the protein CASSLLTSALF.

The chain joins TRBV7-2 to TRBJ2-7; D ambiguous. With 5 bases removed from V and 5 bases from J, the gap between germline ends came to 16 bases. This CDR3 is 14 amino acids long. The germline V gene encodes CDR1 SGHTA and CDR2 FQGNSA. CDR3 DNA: TGTGCCAGCAGCCCCGAGCACCGTCGGCACGAGCAGTACTTC. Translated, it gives CASSPEHRRHEQYF.

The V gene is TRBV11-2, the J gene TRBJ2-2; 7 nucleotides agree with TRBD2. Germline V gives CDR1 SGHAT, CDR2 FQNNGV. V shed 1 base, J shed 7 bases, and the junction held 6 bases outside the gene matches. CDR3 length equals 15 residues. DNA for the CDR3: TGTGCCAGCAGCTTAGTTTCGGGGGGTATCGGGGAGCTGTTTTTT. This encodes CASSLVSGGIGELFF.

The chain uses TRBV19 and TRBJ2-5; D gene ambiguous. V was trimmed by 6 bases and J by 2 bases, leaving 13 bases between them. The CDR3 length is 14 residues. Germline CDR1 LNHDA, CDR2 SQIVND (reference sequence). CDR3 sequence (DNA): TGTGCCAGTAGCCCACGGCAAGTACAAGAGACCCAGTACTTC. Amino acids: CASSPRQVQETQYF.